Listed here are 29 T cell receptor beta chains from one sample, sequenced in a study of T cell repertoires in breast cancer. The expanded emulsion RT-PCR method captured paired alpha and beta chains from CD8+ T cells. Blocking oligonucleotides added to a second nested PCR suppressed unpaired genes. In TCRdb, the emulsion pairing reads were re-called with MiXCR into one record per CDR3 protein. The top ten hold around 60% of the sample, which has about 40,000 distinct CDR3 sequences, over 40% seen once. The sample was CD8+ T cells. The source of these receptors is a pool of human donors with breast cancer or a healthy control (not recorded which).

The CDR3, as DNA: TGTGCCAGCAGCGGACTAGCGGGAGGATTGAAAGAGCAGTACTTC. It encodes CASSGLAGGLKEQYF. The J gene is TRBJ2-7, the V gene TRBV28; 14 bases map to TRBD2. The germline gives CDR1 MDHEN, CDR2 SYDVKM. CDR3 length: 15 amino acids. With 6 bases clipped from V and 7 bases from J, the junction kept 8 bases outside the gene matches. The entire variable domain, with the rest obtained from reference TRBV28 and TRBJ2-7, is as follows: DVKVTQSSRYLVKRTGEKVFLECVQDMDHENMFWYRQDPGLGLRLIYFSYDVKMKEKGDIPEGYSVSREKKERFSLILESASTNQTSMYLCASSGLAGGLKEQYFGPGTRLTVT.

The rearrangement uses TRBV14 and TRBJ2-7; no definite D call. There are 15 residues in the CDR3. Germline V gene sequence: CDR1 SGHDN, CDR2 FVKESK. V lost 5 bases and J 1 base, leaving 15 bases between the germline ends. The CDR3 loop reads CASSSLDAESYEQYF. CDR3 DNA sequence: TGTGCCAGCAGCAGTTTGGACGCCGAGTCCTACGAGCAGTACTTC.

V and J are TRBV4-1 and TRBJ1-2; D may be TRBD1 (6 bases). V dropped 2 bases and J dropped 10 bases, with 14 bases sitting between them. In germline, CDR1 is MGHRA, CDR2 YSYEKL. The CDR3 contains 13 residues. The CDR3 DNA sequence: TGCGCCAGCAGCCAAAACCTTGGACAGTCCTACACCTTC. Translated, it gives CASSQNLGQSYTF.

The rearrangement joins TRBV20-1 to TRBJ2-7; a possible D gene is TRBD2 (6 bases). Trimming removed 6 bases from V and 4 bases from J, with 16 bases in between. Germline V gives CDR1 DFQATT, CDR2 SNEGSKA (reference sequence). The CDR3 covers 13 residues. This CDR3 is CSAIPLGGYEQYF. In DNA, the CDR3 is TGCAGTGCCATACCCCTGGGGGGATACGAGCAGTACTTC.

The rearrangement uses TRBV24-1 and TRBJ2-3; D perhaps matches TRBD2 (6 bases). Per the germline V gene, CDR1 is KGHDR and CDR2 is SFDVKD. V lost 0 bases and J 7 bases, leaving 19 bases between the germline ends. The CDR3 sequence is 17 residues long. CDR3 sequence: CATSDLWRESAANTQYF. The DNA for the CDR3 is TGTGCCACCAGTGATTTGTGGAGGGAATCGGCGGCAAATACGCAGTATTTT.

In its sample, this clonotype was seen a few times. The J gene is TRBJ1-1, the V gene TRBV2; D not certain. Germline V gene lookup returns CDR1 SNHLY and CDR2 FYNNEI. V gave up 6 bases and J gave up 7 bases, with 9 bases separating them. The CDR3 runs to 11 residues. CDR3 sequence: CASRSSLEAFF. The CDR3 nucleotides read TGTGCCAGCAGAAGCAGTCTTGAAGCTTTCTTT. Looking up the rest from reference TRBV2 and TRBJ1-1 gives the full variable domain: EPEVTQTPSHQVTQMGQEVILRCVPISNHLYFYWYRQILGQKVEFLVSFYNNEISEKSEIFDDQFSVERPDGSNFTLKIRSTKLEDSAMYFCASRSSLEAFFGQGTRLTVV.

This clonotype has just a few counts. The V and J genes are TRBV7-2 and TRBJ2-5; TRBD2 agrees at 15 bases. CDR3 length equals 17 residues. Germline loops: CDR1 SGHTA, CDR2 FQGNSA. Trimming removed 5 bases from V and 4 bases from J; junction bases left unmatched: 8. CDR3 region: CASSRRTSGRGTETQYF. In DNA form, the CDR3 reads TGTGCCAGCAGCAGACGGACTAGCGGGAGGGGGACAGAGACCCAGTACTTC.

As regards this clonotype: Given a much more abundant clone one base away, this may be a read error. The chain carries TRBV25-1 and TRBJ1-2; the D gene is possibly TRBD1 (6 bases). Germline values: CDR1 MGHDK, CDR2 SYGVNS. The V end was cut by 4 bases, the J end by 5 bases, with 11 bases between. The CDR3 covers 13 residues. CDR3 sequence (DNA): TGTGCCAGCAGTGGGGGGGCCAGATATGGCTACACCTTC. Translated: CASSGGARYGYTF.

The chain uses TRBV7-2 and TRBJ2-3; 9 nucleotides align to TRBD2. J gave up 2 bases and V 1 base, and 7 bases lay outside the gene matches. The CDR3 loop spans 17 amino acids. CDR1 and CDR2 from the germline V gene are SGHTA and FQGNSA. The CDR3 coding sequence is TGTGCCAGCAGCTTAGAGTCTAGCGGGGCTCCCACAGATACGCAGTATTTT. Encoded protein: CASSLESSGAPTDTQYF.

This clonotype was detected ten times or more. The chain is built from TRBV6-1 and TRBJ1-1; TRBD1 might be the D (5 bases). With 2 bases removed from V and 4 bases from J, the gap between germline ends came to 8 bases. CDR1 and CDR2 (germline): MNHNS, SASEGT. There are 13 residues in the CDR3. CDR3 residues: CASSEWGGTEAFF. CDR3 nucleotides: TGTGCCAGCAGTGAATGGGGGGGCACTGAAGCTTTCTTT.

This clonotype was detected many times. CDR3 loop: CSARMTSSYNSPLHF. CDR3 sequence (DNA): TGCAGTGCTAGAATGACAAGCTCCTATAATTCACCCCTCCACTTT. The chain couples TRBV20-1 to TRBJ1-6; the D is unclear. The CDR3 is 15 amino acids. CDR1 is DFQATT and CDR2 is SNEGSKA in the germline V gene (reference sequence). The V end was cut by 2 bases, the J end by 0 bases, with 8 bases between.

This clonotype was seen at least ten times. The CDR3 spells CASSLGGGGQETQYF. The CDR3 region has the DNA TGTGCCAGCAGCTTAGGAGGAGGGGGCCAAGAGACCCAGTACTTC. This chain uses TRBV7-9 with TRBJ2-5, with D perhaps assigned TRBD1 or TRBD2 (6 bases each). This CDR3 spans 15 amino acids. Germline V gene lookup returns CDR1 SEHNR and CDR2 FQNEAQ (reference sequence). Trimming shortened V by 1 base and J by 1 base, and 10 bases separated the two germline ends.

The rearrangement links TRBV10-3 to TRBJ2-1; D uncertain. Deletions cut 5 bases from V and 3 bases from J, with 14 bases between. The CDR3 runs to 15 residues. Germline CDR1 is ENHRY and CDR2 is SYGVKD. The CDR3 bases are TGTGCCATCAGTAAAGAGCTTAGTTTCTACAATGAGCAGTTCTTC. Protein sequence: CAISKELSFYNEQFF.

This sequence joins TRBV25-1 and TRBJ1-1; TRBD1 aligns across 7 bases. V shed 6 bases and J 5 bases; nucleotides not matched to a gene: 9. The CDR3 contains 14 residues. CDR1 MGHDK and CDR2 SYGVNS come from the germline V gene. The CDR3 DNA is TGTGCCAGCAGCAGCCCAGGGGGGGGAACTGAAGCTTTCTTT. It yields the protein CASSSPGGGTEAFF.

About this clonotype: A much larger clonotype is one base distant, so this may be a read error. The rearrangement links TRBV20-1 to TRBJ2-1; 8 bases are a match to TRBD1. CDR1 and CDR2 from the germline V gene are DFQATT and SNEGSKA (reference sequence). The length of the CDR3 is 17 residues. In nucleotides, the CDR3 is TGCAGTGCAGGGACAGGATCCTCGATAATGGGGTACAATGAGCAGCTCTTC. This gives the protein CSAGTGSSIMGYNEQLF.

The chain employs TRBV2 and TRBJ2-3; possibly TRBD2 for D (5 bases). The germline gives CDR1 SNHLY, CDR2 FYNNEI. This CDR3 spans 13 amino acids. Trimming stripped 6 bases from V and 5 bases from J, with 12 bases between. CDR3 loop: CASRLSGIDTQYF. CDR3 nucleotides: TGTGCCAGCAGGCTCAGCGGTATAGATACGCAGTATTTT.

V usage is TRBV3-1 and J usage is TRBJ2-3; 12 bases align to TRBD2. Germline CDR1 LGHDT, CDR2 YNNKEL (reference sequence). The junction had 5 bases not matched to a gene; V was cut back by 4 bases and J by 3 bases. This CDR3 comprises 16 residues. The CDR3: CASSRLLAGGTDTQYF. The CDR3 DNA sequence: TGTGCCAGCAGCCGCTTACTAGCGGGGGGAACAGATACGCAGTATTTT.

The gene calls are TRBV29-1 and TRBJ1-1; TRBD1 is a possible D gene (5 bases). Germline V CDR1 and CDR2: SQVTM, ANQGSEA. The CDR3 loop spans 14 amino acids. The V end lost 8 bases, the J end lost 1 base, and 17 bases lay between the germline ends. The DNA for the CDR3 is TGCAGCTCCTTGGGGCCCGGGGGGAACACTGAAGCTTTCTTT. It translates to CSSLGPGGNTEAFF.

This clonotype was counted many times. This chain links TRBV20-1 with TRBJ1-5; D not resolved. This CDR3 has 13 residues. Per the germline V gene, CDR1 is DFQATT and CDR2 is SNEGSKA (reference sequence). For the CDR3, the DNA is TGCAGCGTTAGAGGGCCCAACAATCAGCCCCAGCATTTT. Its protein is CSVRGPNNQPQHF.

This clonotype has a handful of counts. V usage is TRBV20-1 and J usage is TRBJ2-7; possibly TRBD1 for D (5 bases). The CDR3 spans 13 residues. Germline V gives CDR1 DFQATT, CDR2 SNEGSKA (reference sequence). Between the trimmed V and J ends, which lost 4 bases and 0 bases, there was a span of 10 bases. CDR3 in DNA: TGCAGTGCTACTGCCAGGGACTCCTACGAGCAGTACTTC. Its protein is CSATARDSYEQYF.

The chain employs TRBV7-3 and TRBJ2-3; TRBD2 agrees at 16 bases. Germline-derived CDR1 and CDR2 are SGHTA and FQGTGA. Trimming cost V 0 bases and J 4 bases; bases outside gene matches: 4. The CDR3 spans 18 residues. CDR3 bases: TGTGCCAGCAGCTTAACCGGGACTAGCGGGGGGGCCCCAGATACGCAGTATTTT. Encoded protein: CASSLTGTSGGAPDTQYF. The full variable domain, its missing parts supplied by reference TRBV7-3 and TRBJ2-3, is GAGVSQTPSNKVTEKGKYVELRCDPISGHTALYWYRQSLGQGPEFLIYFQGTGAADDSGLPNDRFFAVRPEGSVSTLKIQRTERGDSAVYLCASSLTGTSGGAPDTQYFGPGTRLTVL.

In the case of this clonotype: A read error is likely, as this CDR3 ends without the conserved phenylalanine or tryptophan. This chain joins TRBV6-2 or TRBV6-3 and TRBJ2-1; D ambiguous. The V end lost 2 bases, the J end lost 2 bases, and 4 bases lay between the germline ends. The germline V gene encodes CDR1 MNHEY and CDR2 SVGEGT. The CDR3 spans 13 residues. CDR3 sequence reads: CASSYGPYNEQFL. CDR3 coding DNA: TGTGCCAGCAGTTACGGTCCCTACAATGAGCAGTTCCTC.

This clonotype was counted a few times. The chain links TRBV15 to TRBJ2-3; D is ambiguous. V shed 2 bases and J shed 1 base, with 4 bases lying between them. This CDR3 region has 13 residues. Germline lookup yields CDR1 LNHNV and CDR2 YYDKDF (reference sequence). The CDR3 region has the DNA TGTGCCACCAGCAGAATGGGCACAGATACGCAGTATTTT. It yields the protein CATSRMGTDTQYF.

The chain recombines TRBV11-2 with TRBJ2-1; tentatively, D is TRBD1 or TRBD2 (6 bases each). The V end lost 2 bases, the J end lost 3 bases, and 11 bases lay between the germline ends. This CDR3 is 15 amino acids long. The germline gives CDR1 SGHAT, CDR2 FQNNGV. The CDR3 protein is CASSLNRGRYNEQFF. For the CDR3, the DNA is TGTGCCAGCAGCTTAAATCGGGGGCGCTACAATGAGCAGTTCTTC. The whole variable domain, filled in from reference TRBV11-2 and TRBJ2-1, reads EAGVAQSPRYKIIEKRQSVAFWCNPISGHATLYWYQQILGQGPKLLIQFQNNGVVDDSQLPKDRFSAERLKGVDSTLKIQPAKLEDSAVYLCASSLNRGRYNEQFFGPGTRLTVL.

The rearrangement links TRBV6-1 to TRBJ2-2; no reliable D call. The CDR3 totals 15 residues. Deletions cut 2 bases from V and 2 bases from J, with 9 bases between. CDR1 and CDR2 (germline): MNHNS, SASEGT. CDR3 coding DNA: TGTGCCAGCAGTGAACCGGGCCTTAACACCGGGGAGCTGTTTTTT. Its protein is CASSEPGLNTGELFF.

The chain recombines TRBV6-5 with TRBJ2-1; 7 nucleotides align to TRBD2. The J segment lost 4 bases and the V segment lost 4 bases, leaving 10 bases of the junction unmatched. Per the germline V gene, CDR1 is MNHEY and CDR2 is SVGAGI. The CDR3 covers 16 residues. DNA of the CDR3: TGTGCCAGCAGTTCCCCTAGCGGAGGCCTTTACAATGAGCAGTTCTTC. It is translated as CASSSPSGGLYNEQFF.

This clonotype was recorded a few times. This chain links TRBV20-1 with TRBJ1-1; no reliable D call. The length of the CDR3 is 12 residues. CDR1 and CDR2 from the germline V gene are DFQATT and SNEGSKA (reference sequence). Trimming shortened V by 3 bases and J by 5 bases, and 10 bases separated the two germline ends. For the CDR3, the DNA is TGCAGTGCTAGTAAAAGGGAAACTGAAGCTTTCTTT. It specifies CSASKRETEAFF.

As concerns this clonotype: Possible read error: a much larger clone is one base away. The chain joins TRBV27 to TRBJ2-5, with D unresolved. CDR3 size: 10 residues. CDR1 and CDR2 (germline): MNHEY, SMNVEV (reference sequence). Written as DNA, the CDR3 is TGTGCCAGCAGCCAAGGGACCCAGTACTTC. Its translation: CASSQGTQYF.

The rearrangement links TRBV6-6 to TRBJ2-3, with TRBD2 identical over 9 bases. V lost 4 bases and J lost 0; bases outside the gene matches: 2. The CDR3 has 15 residues. The germline CDR1 and CDR2 sequences are MNHNY and SVGAGI (reference sequence). The CDR3 bases are TGTGCCAGCAGTTTTCTAGCGGGGAGCACAGATACGCAGTATTTT. The encoded protein is CASSFLAGSTDTQYF.